A selection of T cell receptor beta chains follows, all from one sample in a study of cytomegalovirus exposure and HLA in healthy donors. Here immunoSEQ multiplex PCR was the method, and the copy in TCRdb shows in-frame clones only, minus some. Of 80,000 or so clones listed, around 78% are singletons. Sequenced input: PBMCs. Receptors were obtained from a man aged 40-49 years in good health and CMV-seronegative. Both conserved end residues are part of each CDR3. A D gene is named only where the DNA matches it firmly. Part of the rows lack a size; the others show once, few, many or a class for expanded clones.

TGTGCCAGCAGCTTAGTGACAGGGCGCGACTATGGCTACACCTTC	CASSLVTGRDYGYTF	TRBV13	TRBJ1-2	TRBD1	.
TGTGCCAGCAGTAGAGAGAACAGGGGAATTGGAAACACCATATATTTT	CASSRENRGIGNTIYF	TRBV28	TRBJ1-3	TRBD1	.
TGTGCCAGCAGTCCCATAGACAGGGACTATGGCTACACCTTC	CASSPIDRDYGYTF	TRBV28	TRBJ1-2	TRBD1	.
TGTGCCAGCAAGGGGGGCGGGAGGACAGATACGCAGTATTTT	CASKGGGRTDTQYF	TRBV28	TRBJ2-3	TRBD2	.
TGTGCCAGCAAAAAGACAGGGCTAGGAGAGGCTGAAGCTTTCTTT	CASKKTGLGEAEAFF	TRBV2	TRBJ1-1	TRBD1	once
TGTGCCAGCAGCGTAGTCGGACTAACAGATACGCAGTATTTT	CASSVVGLTDTQYF	TRBV9	TRBJ2-3	.	.
TGTGCCAGCAGGGACAGGAGGAGCAATCAGCCCCAGCATTTT	CASRDRRSNQPQHF	TRBV28	TRBJ1-5	TRBD1	.
TGTGCCAGCAGCACCGGACCGGGGTCTTCAGATACGCAGTATTTT	CASSTGPGSSDTQYF	TRBV5-8	TRBJ2-3	.	.
TGTGCCAGCAGAGAAGACCCACGGGGGGGAGCTAACTATGGCTACACCTTC	CASREDPRGGANYGYTF	TRBV9	TRBJ1-2	.	few
TGCGCCAGCAAAGAGGGGGCTAGCTCCTACGAGCAGTACTTC	CASKEGASSYEQYF	TRBV10-1	TRBJ2-7	TRBD1	.
TGTGCCAGCAGTGAACGGGAGAGCTATGGCTACACCTTC	CASSERESYGYTF	TRBV25-1	TRBJ1-2	.	.
TGTGCCAGCAGCCGGGACAGGGGCGTTGATACGCAGTATTTT	CASSRDRGVDTQYF	TRBV6-4	TRBJ2-3	TRBD1	few
TGTGCCAGCAGCTTTGGCGAGACAGGGGCCTTTGAAAAACTGTTTTTT	CASSFGETGAFEKLFF	TRBV12-1	TRBJ1-4	.	once
TGTGCCAGCAGCCCCGGTTCGAGACAGGGGGCGAGAGAAAATCAGCCCCAGCATTTT	CASSPGSRQGARENQPQHF	TRBV14	TRBJ1-5	TRBD1	once
TGTGCCAGCAGTATAGGACAGGGAATCACTGAAGCTTTCTTT	CASSIGQGITEAFF	TRBV6-5	TRBJ1-1	TRBD1	.
TGTGCCAGCAGTTACCTTAATGAGCAGTTCTTC	CASSYLNEQFF	TRBV6-5	TRBJ2-1	.	.
TGTGCCAGCAGTTTATTCTGGCCACCGACCGGGTCTTATAATGAAAAACTGTTTTTT	CASSLFWPPTGSYNEKLFF	TRBV27	TRBJ1-4	.	.
TGTGCCAGCAGCCAAGATCTTAGCGGATCAACCTACGAGCAGTACTTC	CASSQDLSGSTYEQYF	TRBV4-2	TRBJ2-7	.	.
TGTGCCAGCAGCCAATCAGGGGAGGGCTCAGCCTACAATGAGCAGTTCTTC	CASSQSGEGSAYNEQFF	TRBV7-8	TRBJ2-1	.	.
TGTGCCAGCAGTCACACAGGGCCGGCAGATACGCAGTATTTT	CASSHTGPADTQYF	TRBV6-5	TRBJ2-3	.	few
TGTGCCAGCAGCCAAGAGGAACTAGCGGGAGCCCACGAGCAGTACTTC	CASSQEELAGAHEQYF	TRBV4-2	TRBJ2-7	TRBD2	.
TGTGCCAGCAGTAGTCCCGGAGAGACCCAGTACTTC	CASSSPGETQYF	TRBV13	TRBJ2-5	.	few
TGCGCCAGCAGCTTGCAGGGGTCCTACGAGCAGTACTTC	CASSLQGSYEQYF	TRBV5-1	TRBJ2-7	.	.
TGTGCCTCAAAGACGCCGGGAGTAAACACTGAAGCTTTCTTT	CASKTPGVNTEAFF	TRBV28	TRBJ1-1	.	few
TGTGCCAGCGCCCGGGACTATGGCTACACCTTC	CASARDYGYTF	TRBV7-9	TRBJ1-2	.	.
TGTGCCACCAGCAGAGATGAGGACGAGCAGTACTTC	CATSRDEDEQYF	TRBV15	TRBJ2-7	.	few
TGTGCCAGCAGTGCGCCGGGACAGGGGAGGTACGAGCAGTACTTC	CASSAPGQGRYEQYF	TRBV28	TRBJ2-7	TRBD1	.
TGTGCCAGCAGCTTAGGTGGGACAGGGTACACCGGGGAGCTGTTTTTT	CASSLGGTGYTGELFF	TRBV7-6	TRBJ2-2	TRBD1	.
TGTGCTAGCAGCTCCCATATCACTAGCTACAATGAGCAGTTCTTC	CASSSHITSYNEQFF	TRBV7-7	TRBJ2-1	.	.
TGTGCCTGGAGTTTTGAGGACAGGGGAAACATTCAGTACTTC	CAWSFEDRGNIQYF	TRBV30	TRBJ2-4	TRBD1	.
TGTGCCAGCAGTTTCCAGGGTGGGCAGACCCAGTACTTC	CASSFQGGQTQYF	TRBV28	TRBJ2-5	.	.
TGTGCCAGCAGGAGACAGGGGGGCGCCTACGAGCAGTACTTC	CASRRQGGAYEQYF	TRBV2	TRBJ2-7	TRBD1	.
TGTGCCAGCAGCCGGACAGGAAACACCGGGGAGCTGTTTTTT	CASSRTGNTGELFF	TRBV11-1	TRBJ2-2	TRBD1	few
TGTGCCTGGAGACTAGGAGGTTTCTATGAGCAGTTCTTC	CAWRLGGFYEQFF	TRBV30	TRBJ2-1	.	.
TGTGCCAGTAGTCCCCACCCTAGCGGCCCCGAGGAGCTGTTTTTT	CASSPHPSGPEELFF	TRBV19	TRBJ2-2	TRBD2	.
TGTGCCAGCTCACCACAAGAGGCAGGGGGTTTTGGGACTAATGAAAAACTGTTTTTT	CASSPQEAGGFGTNEKLFF	TRBV18	TRBJ1-4	TRBD1	.
TGTGCCAGCAGCGTAAGTCTAGCGGCACCCTACGAGCAGTACTTC	CASSVSLAAPYEQYF	TRBV9	TRBJ2-7	TRBD2	.
TGTGCCAGCAGTTTATCCGCGAGTGGGACAGTTAATTCACCCCTCCACTTT	CASSLSASGTVNSPLHF	TRBV27	TRBJ1-6	TRBD1	once
TGTGCCGGCAGCTTGGGGGTAGCGGGATCCGGCGAGCAGTACTTC	CAGSLGVAGSGEQYF	TRBV5-4	TRBJ2-7	TRBD2	.
TGTGCCAGCAGCCGAAACAGGGGTGGGAATCAGCCCCAGCATTTT	CASSRNRGGNQPQHF	TRBV5-8	TRBJ1-5	TRBD1	few
TGTGCCTGGAGTCGTCGCCTGGGACAGGGAATTTCTAACTATGGCTACACCTTC	CAWSRRLGQGISNYGYTF	TRBV30	TRBJ1-2	TRBD1	.
TGTGCCAGCAGCGTAGAGGCGGGAGCTAGCACAGATACGCAGTATTTT	CASSVEAGASTDTQYF	TRBV9	TRBJ2-3	TRBD2	.
TGTGCCAGTAGTCCCGACAGGGGAGATACGCAGTATTTT	CASSPDRGDTQYF	TRBV19	TRBJ2-3	TRBD1	.
TGTGCCAGCTCACTTAGAGACACTGAAGCTTTCTTT	CASSLRDTEAFF	TRBV18	TRBJ1-1	.	.
TGTGCCAGCAGTGACACAGGGGGCTCCTACAATGAGCAGTTCTTC	CASSDTGGSYNEQFF	TRBV6-4	TRBJ2-1	TRBD1	.
TGTGCTAGCAGCTCCGGACTAGCGGGAGGCACAGATACGCAGTATTTT	CASSSGLAGGTDTQYF	TRBV7-7	TRBJ2-3	TRBD2	.
TGTGCCAGCAGCTTGATCGGAGCAGATACGCAGTATTTT	CASSLIGADTQYF	TRBV5-4	TRBJ2-3	.	.
TGCGCCAGCAGCTCAACTTCCCTTTTGAACACTGAAGCTTTCTTT	CASSSTSLLNTEAFF	TRBV5-1	TRBJ1-1	.	once
TGTGCCAGCAGTTCAACAGGACCCTACGAGCAGTACTTC	CASSSTGPYEQYF	TRBV28	TRBJ2-7	.	.
TGTGCCAGCAGTTTAACAGGGCGGGCTGAAGCTTTCTTT	CASSLTGRAEAFF	TRBV28	TRBJ1-1	.	.
TGTGCCAGCAGGAGATCGGGACAGAAAAATTATCAGCCCCAGCATTTT	CASRRSGQKNYQPQHF	TRBV19	TRBJ1-5	TRBD1	.
TGTGCCAGCACCGGGACTAGCGGGGGAAGCTCCTACAATGAGCAGTTCTTC	CASTGTSGGSSYNEQFF	TRBV6-4	TRBJ2-1	TRBD2	.
TGTGCCAGCAGCTCCTATGAGACCCAGTACTTC	CASSSYETQYF	TRBV6-1	TRBJ2-5	.	.
TGTGCCAGCAGTTTCACCCGGGAGCAGTTCTTC	CASSFTREQFF	TRBV28	TRBJ2-1	.	.
TGTGCCGGAGAGGAATGGCCGCATAATGAAAAACTGTTTTTT	CAGEEWPHNEKLFF	TRBV30	TRBJ1-4	.	.
TGTGCCAGCAGTGAATTGCAGTCTAGCAATCAGCCCCAGCATTTT	CASSELQSSNQPQHF	TRBV6-1	TRBJ1-5	.	.
TGTGCCAGCAGCGCCCGGGGGACTAGCGGGAGTTACGAGCAGTACTTC	CASSARGTSGSYEQYF	TRBV13	TRBJ2-7	TRBD2	few